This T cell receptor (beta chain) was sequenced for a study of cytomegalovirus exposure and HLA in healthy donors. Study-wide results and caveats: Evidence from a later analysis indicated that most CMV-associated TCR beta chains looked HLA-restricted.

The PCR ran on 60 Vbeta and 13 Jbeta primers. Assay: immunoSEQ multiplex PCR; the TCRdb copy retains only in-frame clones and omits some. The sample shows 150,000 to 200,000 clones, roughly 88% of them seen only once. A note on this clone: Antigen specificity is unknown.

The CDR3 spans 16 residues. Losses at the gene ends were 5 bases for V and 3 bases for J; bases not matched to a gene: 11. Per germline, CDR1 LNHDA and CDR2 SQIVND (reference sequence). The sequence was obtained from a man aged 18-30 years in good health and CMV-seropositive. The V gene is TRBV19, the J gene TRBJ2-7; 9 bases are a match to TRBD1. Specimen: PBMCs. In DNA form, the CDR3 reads TGTGCCAGTAGTCCAGACAGGGGGGACTTCGTCTACGAGCAGTACTTC. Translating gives CASSPDRGDFVYEQYF. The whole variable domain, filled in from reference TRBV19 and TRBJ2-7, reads DGGITQSPKYLFRKEGQNVTLSCEQNLNHDAMYWYRQDPGQGLRLIYYSQIVNDFQKGDIAEGYSVSREKKESFPLTVTSAQKNPTAFYLCASSPDRGDFVYEQYFGPGTRLTVT.